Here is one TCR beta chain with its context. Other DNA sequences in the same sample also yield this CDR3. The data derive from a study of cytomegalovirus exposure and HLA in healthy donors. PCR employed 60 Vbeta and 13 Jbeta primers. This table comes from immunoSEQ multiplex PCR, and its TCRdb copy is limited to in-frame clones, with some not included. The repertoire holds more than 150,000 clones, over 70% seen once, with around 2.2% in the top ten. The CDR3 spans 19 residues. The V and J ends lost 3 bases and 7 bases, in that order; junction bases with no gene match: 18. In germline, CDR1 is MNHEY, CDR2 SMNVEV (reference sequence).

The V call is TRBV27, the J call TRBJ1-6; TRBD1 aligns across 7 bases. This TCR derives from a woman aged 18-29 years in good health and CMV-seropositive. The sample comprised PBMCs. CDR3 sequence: CASSFFPRQGVYLNSPLHF. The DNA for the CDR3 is TGTGCCAGCAGTTTCTTCCCCCGACAGGGCGTCTACTTAAATTCACCCCTCCACTTT.